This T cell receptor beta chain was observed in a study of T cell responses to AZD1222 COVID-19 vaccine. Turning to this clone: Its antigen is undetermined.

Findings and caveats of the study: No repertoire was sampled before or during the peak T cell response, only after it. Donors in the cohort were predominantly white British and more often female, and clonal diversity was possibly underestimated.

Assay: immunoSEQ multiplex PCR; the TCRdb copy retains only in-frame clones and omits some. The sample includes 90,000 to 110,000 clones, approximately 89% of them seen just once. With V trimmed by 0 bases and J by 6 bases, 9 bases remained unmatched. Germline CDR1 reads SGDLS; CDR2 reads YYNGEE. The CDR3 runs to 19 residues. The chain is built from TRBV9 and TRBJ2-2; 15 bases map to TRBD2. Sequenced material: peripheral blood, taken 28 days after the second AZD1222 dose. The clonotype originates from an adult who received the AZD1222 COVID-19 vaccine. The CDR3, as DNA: TGTGCCAGCAGCGTAGCCACAGGGACTAGCGGGAGGATCGCCGGGGAGCTGTTTTTT. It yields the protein CASSVATGTSGRIAGELFF. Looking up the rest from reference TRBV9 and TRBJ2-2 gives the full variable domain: DSGVTQTPKHLITATGQRVTLRCSPRSGDLSVYWYQQSLDQGLQFLIQYYNGEERAKGNILERFSAQQFPDLHSELNLSSLELGDSALYFCASSVATGTSGRIAGELFFGEGSRLTVL.